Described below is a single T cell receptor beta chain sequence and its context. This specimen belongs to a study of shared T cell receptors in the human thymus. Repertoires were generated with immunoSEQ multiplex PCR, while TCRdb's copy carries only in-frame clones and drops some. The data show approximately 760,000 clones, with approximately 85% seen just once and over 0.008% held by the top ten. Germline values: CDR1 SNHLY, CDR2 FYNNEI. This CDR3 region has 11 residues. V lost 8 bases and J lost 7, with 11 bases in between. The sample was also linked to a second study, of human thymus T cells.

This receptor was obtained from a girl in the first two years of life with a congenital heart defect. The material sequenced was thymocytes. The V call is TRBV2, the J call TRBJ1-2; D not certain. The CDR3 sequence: CASDTSSGYTF. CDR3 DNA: TGTGCCAGCGACACTTCGAGTGGCTACACCTTC.